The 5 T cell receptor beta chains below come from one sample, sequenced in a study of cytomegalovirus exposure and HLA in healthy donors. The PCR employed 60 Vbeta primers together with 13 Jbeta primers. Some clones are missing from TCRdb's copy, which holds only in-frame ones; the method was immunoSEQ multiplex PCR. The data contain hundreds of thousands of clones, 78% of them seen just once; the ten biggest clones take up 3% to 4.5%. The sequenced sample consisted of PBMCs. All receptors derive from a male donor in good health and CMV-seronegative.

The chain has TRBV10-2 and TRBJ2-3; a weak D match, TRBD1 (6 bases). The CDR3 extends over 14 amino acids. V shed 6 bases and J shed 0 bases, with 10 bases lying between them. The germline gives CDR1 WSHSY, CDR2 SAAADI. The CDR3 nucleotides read TGCGCCAGCAGCTGGGGACAAAGCACAGATACGCAGTATTTT. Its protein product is CASSWGQSTDTQYF.

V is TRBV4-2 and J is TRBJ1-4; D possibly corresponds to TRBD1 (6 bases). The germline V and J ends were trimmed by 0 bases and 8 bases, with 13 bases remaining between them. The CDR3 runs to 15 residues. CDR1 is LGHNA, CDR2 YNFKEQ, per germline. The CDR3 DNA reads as TGTGCCAGCAGCCAAGAAGGGGGAAGACGGGAAAAACTGTTTTTT. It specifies CASSQEGGRREKLFF.

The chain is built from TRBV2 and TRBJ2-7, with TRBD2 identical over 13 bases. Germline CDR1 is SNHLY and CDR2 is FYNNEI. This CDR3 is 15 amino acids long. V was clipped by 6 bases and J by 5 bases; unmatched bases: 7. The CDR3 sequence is CASSVGLAGVNEQYF. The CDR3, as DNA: TGTGCCAGCAGCGTCGGACTAGCGGGAGTTAACGAGCAGTACTTC.

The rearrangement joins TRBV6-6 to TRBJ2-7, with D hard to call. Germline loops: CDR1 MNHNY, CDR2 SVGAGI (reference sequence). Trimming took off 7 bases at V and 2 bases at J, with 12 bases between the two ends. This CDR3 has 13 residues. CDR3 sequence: CASNLPGAYEQYF. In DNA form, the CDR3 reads TGTGCCAGCAACCTTCCCGGAGCCTACGAGCAGTACTTC.

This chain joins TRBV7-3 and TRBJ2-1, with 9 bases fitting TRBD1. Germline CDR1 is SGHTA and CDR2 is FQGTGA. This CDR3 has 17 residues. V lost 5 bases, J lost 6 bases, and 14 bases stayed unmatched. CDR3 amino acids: CASSLNRGPFLGNEQFF. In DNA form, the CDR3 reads TGTGCCAGCAGCCTGAACAGGGGGCCCTTCTTAGGCAATGAGCAGTTCTTC.